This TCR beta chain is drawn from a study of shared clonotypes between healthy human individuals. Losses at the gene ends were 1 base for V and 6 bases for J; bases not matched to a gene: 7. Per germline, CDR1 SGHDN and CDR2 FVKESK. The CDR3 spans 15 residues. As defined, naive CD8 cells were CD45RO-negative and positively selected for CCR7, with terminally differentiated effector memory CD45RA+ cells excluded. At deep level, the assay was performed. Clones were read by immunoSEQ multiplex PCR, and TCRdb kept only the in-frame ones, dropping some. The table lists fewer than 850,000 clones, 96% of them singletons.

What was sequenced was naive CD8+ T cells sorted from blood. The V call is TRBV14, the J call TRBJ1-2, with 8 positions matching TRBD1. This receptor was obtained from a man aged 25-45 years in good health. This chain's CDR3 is CASSQVYGTGDGYTF. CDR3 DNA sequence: TGTGCCAGCAGCCAAGTGTACGGGACAGGCGATGGCTACACCTTC.